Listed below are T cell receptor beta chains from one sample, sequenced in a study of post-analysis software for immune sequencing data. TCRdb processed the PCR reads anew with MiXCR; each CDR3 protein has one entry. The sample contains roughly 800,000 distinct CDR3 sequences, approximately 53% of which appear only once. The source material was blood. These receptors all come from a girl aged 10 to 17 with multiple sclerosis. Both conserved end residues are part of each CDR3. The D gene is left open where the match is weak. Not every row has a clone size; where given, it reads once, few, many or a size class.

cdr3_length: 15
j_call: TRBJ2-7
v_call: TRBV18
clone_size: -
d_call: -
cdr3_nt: TGTGCCAGCTCACCCCGGACAGTAAACTCCTACGAGCAGTACTTC
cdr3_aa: CASSPRTVNSYEQYF

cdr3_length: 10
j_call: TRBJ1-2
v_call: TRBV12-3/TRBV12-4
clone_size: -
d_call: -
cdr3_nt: TGTGCCAGCATTCTTAACGGCTACACCTTC
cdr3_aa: CASILNGYTF

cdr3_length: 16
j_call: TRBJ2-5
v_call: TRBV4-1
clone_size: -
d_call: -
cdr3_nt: TGCGCCAGCAGCCAAGATACCGGGGCCTTAGCGGAGGCCCAGTACTTC
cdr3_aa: CASSQDTGALAEAQYF

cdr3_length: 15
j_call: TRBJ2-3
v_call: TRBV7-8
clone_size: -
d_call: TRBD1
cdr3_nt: TGTGCCAGCAGCTCACGTGGACAGGGGTCAGATACGCAGTATTTT
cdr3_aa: CASSSRGQGSDTQYF

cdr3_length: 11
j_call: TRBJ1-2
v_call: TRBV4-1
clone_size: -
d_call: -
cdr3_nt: TGCGCCAGCAGGGGTCGCTATGGCTACACCTTC
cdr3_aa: CASRGRYGYTF

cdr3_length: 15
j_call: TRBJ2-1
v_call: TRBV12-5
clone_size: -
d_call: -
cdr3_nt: TGTGCTAGTGGTTCCCTGCCGGGGAGCCGGGATGAGCAGTTCTTC
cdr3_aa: CASGSLPGSRDEQFF

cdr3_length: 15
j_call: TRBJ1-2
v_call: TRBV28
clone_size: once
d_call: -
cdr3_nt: TGTGCCAGCAGTGTTCTCTCAGGGAATATCTATGGCTACACCTTC
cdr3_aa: CASSVLSGNIYGYTF

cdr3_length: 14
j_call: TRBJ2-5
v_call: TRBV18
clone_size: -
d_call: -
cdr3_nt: TGTGCCAGCTCACCGCAGGGTATTTTGGAGACCCAGTACTTC
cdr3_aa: CASSPQGILETQYF

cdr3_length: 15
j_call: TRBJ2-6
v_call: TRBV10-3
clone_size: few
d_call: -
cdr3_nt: TGTGCCATCAGACCCCCGAACTCTGGGGCCAACGTCCTGACTTTC
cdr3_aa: CAIRPPNSGANVLTF

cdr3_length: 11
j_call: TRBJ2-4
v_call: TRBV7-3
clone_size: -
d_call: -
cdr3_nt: TGTGCCAGCAGCCGTGGGAACGAGCGGTACTTC
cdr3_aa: CASSRGNERYF

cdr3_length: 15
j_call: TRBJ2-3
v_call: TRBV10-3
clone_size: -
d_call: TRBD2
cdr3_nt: TGTGCCACTCGGGAGCGGGAGTCGTCGACAGATACGCAGTATTTT
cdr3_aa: CATRERESSTDTQYF

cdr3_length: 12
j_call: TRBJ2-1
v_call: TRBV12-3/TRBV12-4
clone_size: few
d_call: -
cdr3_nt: TGTGCCAGCAGTTTTCAGCGCCGTGAGCAGTTCTTC
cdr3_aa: CASSFQRREQFF

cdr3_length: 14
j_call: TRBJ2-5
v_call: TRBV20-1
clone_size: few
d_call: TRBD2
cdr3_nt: TGCAGTGCGGAGGGTAGCGGGGGACGGGAGACCCAGTACTTC
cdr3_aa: CSAEGSGGRETQYF

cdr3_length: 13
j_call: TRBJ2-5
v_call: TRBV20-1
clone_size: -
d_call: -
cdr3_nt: TGCAGTGTCAGCCGAGGGGTAGGAGAGACCCAGTACTTC
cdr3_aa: CSVSRGVGETQYF

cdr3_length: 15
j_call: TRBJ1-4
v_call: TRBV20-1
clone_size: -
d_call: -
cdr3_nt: TGCAGTGCTAGAGATCACAGACATACTAATGAAAAACTGTTTTTT
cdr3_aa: CSARDHRHTNEKLFF

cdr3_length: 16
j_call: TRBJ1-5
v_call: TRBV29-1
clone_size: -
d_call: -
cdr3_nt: TGCAGCGTCCAGGATCGCCAGGGCGGTTCCAATCAGCCCCAGCATTTT
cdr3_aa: CSVQDRQGGSNQPQHF

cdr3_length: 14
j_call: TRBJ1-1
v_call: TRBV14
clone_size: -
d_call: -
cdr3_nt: TGTGCCAGCAGCCAAGTACGAGGGGACACTGAAGCTTTCTTT
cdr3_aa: CASSQVRGDTEAFF

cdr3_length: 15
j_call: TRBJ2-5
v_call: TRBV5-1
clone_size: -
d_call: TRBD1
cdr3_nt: TGCGCCAGCAGTATTGGAATTGGCGCGACAGGGAGTCAGTACTTC
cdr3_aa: CASSIGIGATGSQYF

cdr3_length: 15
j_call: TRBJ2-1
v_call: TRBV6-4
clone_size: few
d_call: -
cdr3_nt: TGTGCCAGCAGCCCGCAGGTGAGCTCCTACAATGAGCAGTTCTTC
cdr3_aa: CASSPQVSSYNEQFF

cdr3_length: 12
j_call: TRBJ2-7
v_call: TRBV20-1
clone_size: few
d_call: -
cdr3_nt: TGCAGTGCTAGAGGGGCGGCGAGGGAGCAGTACTTC
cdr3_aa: CSARGAAREQYF

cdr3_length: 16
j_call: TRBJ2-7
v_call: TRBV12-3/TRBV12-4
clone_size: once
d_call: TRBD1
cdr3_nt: TGTGTCAGCAGTCCCGTGACAGGGGGCTACAACAATGAGCAGTACTTC
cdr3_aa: CVSSPVTGGYNNEQYF

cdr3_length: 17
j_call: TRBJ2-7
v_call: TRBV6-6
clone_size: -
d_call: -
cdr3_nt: TGTGCCAGCAGTTACCCGACAGAAAGAGGACAGGCGGGAGAGCAGTACTTC
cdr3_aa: CASSYPTERGQAGEQYF

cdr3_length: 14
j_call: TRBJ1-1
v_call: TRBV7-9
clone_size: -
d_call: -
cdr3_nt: TGTGCCAGCAGCTTAGGGACATGGGACACTGAAGCTTTCTTT
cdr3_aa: CASSLGTWDTEAFF

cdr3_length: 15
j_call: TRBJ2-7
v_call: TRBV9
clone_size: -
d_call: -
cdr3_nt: TGTGCCAGCAGCCCCAGCGGCAGCCTGGGGTACGAGCAGTACTTC
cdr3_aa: CASSPSGSLGYEQYF

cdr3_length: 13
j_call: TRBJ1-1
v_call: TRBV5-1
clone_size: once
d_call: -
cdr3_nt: TGCGCCAGCAGCCCGGGAGGGAAATTTGAAGCTTTCTTT
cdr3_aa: CASSPGGKFEAFF

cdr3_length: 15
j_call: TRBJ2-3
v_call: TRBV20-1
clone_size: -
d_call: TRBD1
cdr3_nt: TGCAGTGCTCCGCGAACAGGGGGCGTCGCAGATACGCAGTATTTT
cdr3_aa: CSAPRTGGVADTQYF

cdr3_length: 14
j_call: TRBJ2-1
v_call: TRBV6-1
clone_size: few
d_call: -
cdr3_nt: TGTGCCAGCATTGGGGGGCTCCTCTACAATGAGCAGTTCTTC
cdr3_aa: CASIGGLLYNEQFF

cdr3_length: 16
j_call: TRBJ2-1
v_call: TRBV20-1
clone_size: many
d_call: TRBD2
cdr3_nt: TGCAGTGTTCAACCCCCCGGACTAGCGGGTTACAATGAGCAGTTCTTC
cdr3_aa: CSVQPPGLAGYNEQFF

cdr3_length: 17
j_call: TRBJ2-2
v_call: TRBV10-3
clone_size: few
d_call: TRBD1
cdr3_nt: TGTGCCATCAGTGAGTCCCAGGGGGCTCGCTGGGCCGGGGAGCTGTTTTTT
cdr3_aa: CAISESQGARWAGELFF